The next 25 T cell receptor beta chains were all read from a single sample in a study of PD-1 blockade in mismatch repair-deficient tumors. Sequenced by immunoSEQ multiplex PCR; TCRdb stores in-frame clones only, minus some. The data show roughly 130,000 clones, around nine tenths seen once. The starting material was peripheral blood, obtained 72 weeks after starting pembrolizumab. The receptors derive from an adult with mismatch repair-deficient cancer.

This clone was counted once. The chain employs TRBV20-1 and TRBJ2-1; tentatively, D is TRBD2 (6 bases). V lost 5 bases and J lost 13, with 12 bases in between. The CDR3 spans 10 residues. In germline, CDR1 is DFQATT, CDR2 SNEGSKA (reference sequence). This CDR3 reads CSAVGTFQFF. CDR3 nucleotide sequence: TGCAGTGCTGTCGGGACTTTCCAGTTCTTC.

This clone was detected only once. The rearrangement links TRBV5-1 to TRBJ2-5, with no clear D. The V and J ends lost 1 base and 5 bases respectively, with 9 bases between them. This CDR3 is built from 13 residues. The germline gives CDR1 SGHRS, CDR2 YFSETQ. CDR3: CASSLSRVETQYF. DNA of the CDR3: TGCGCCAGCAGCTTGTCTAGGGTCGAGACCCAGTACTTC.

The V and J genes are TRBV5-4 and TRBJ1-1, with D unclear. CDR1 is SGHNT and CDR2 is YYREEE in the germline V gene (reference sequence). The CDR3 covers 14 residues. V was shortened by 0 bases and J by 0 bases, with 6 bases between the two germline ends. This CDR3 is CASSLGPLNTEAFF. The CDR3 bases are TGTGCCAGCAGCTTGGGACCGCTGAACACTGAAGCTTTCTTT.

The rearrangement joins TRBV14 to TRBJ2-7, with unresolved D. V lost 0 bases and J lost 0, with 24 bases in between. From germline, CDR1 is SGHDN and CDR2 FVKESK. This CDR3 comprises 20 residues. This CDR3 is CASSQDRSRSDGRSSYEQYF. The CDR3 bases are TGTGCCAGCAGCCAAGATCGTTCTCGGTCGGACGGACGAAGCTCCTACGAGCAGTACTTC.

The sample holds one count of this clone. The V call is TRBV27, the J call TRBJ2-4; D is unresolved. The CDR3 is made up of 16 amino acids. The germline V gene has CDR1 MNHEY and CDR2 SMNVEV (reference sequence). The V gene lost 3 bases and the J gene lost 1 base, with 13 bases spanning the gap. This CDR3 is CASSLGASLAKNIQYF. DNA of the CDR3: TGTGCCAGCAGTTTGGGTGCGAGCTTGGCCAAAAACATTCAGTACTTC.

The chain links TRBV2 to TRBJ1-4; D is possibly TRBD1 (5 bases). There are 14 residues in the CDR3. V was shortened by 7 bases and J by 0 bases, with 9 bases between the two germline ends. In germline, CDR1 is SNHLY, CDR2 FYNNEI. CDR3 nucleotides: TGTGCCAGCAACCGACAGCCAACTAATGAAAAACTGTTTTTT. Translating it yields CASNRQPTNEKLFF.

This clone was counted between two and nine times. This chain uses TRBV28 with TRBJ2-7, with TRBD1 matching 7 bases. The CDR3 totals 15 residues. Germline V lookup: CDR1 MDHEN, CDR2 SYDVKM. Germline trimming cut 4 bases from V and 4 bases from J; bases unmatched to any gene: 10. The CDR3 DNA is TGTGCCAGCAGTTCCAGACAGGGTATTGTGTACGAGCAGTACTTC. This codes for CASSSRQGIVYEQYF.

This chain links TRBV11-2 with TRBJ2-2; tentatively, D is TRBD1 (5 bases). Looked up from germline, CDR1 is SGHAT and CDR2 is FQNNGV. The CDR3 extends over 18 amino acids. V was pared by 1 base and J by 5 bases, with 20 bases between. The CDR3 nucleotides read TGTGCCAGCAGCTTAGCCCATGGTAGAAGGGGCGATACCGGGGAGCTGTTTTTT. Translation: CASSLAHGRRGDTGELFF.

In DNA, the CDR3 is TGTGCCAGCAGACCTAGGGGCAGCACAGATACGCAGTATTTT. This codes for CASRPRGSTDTQYF. The chain employs TRBV11-2 and TRBJ2-3, with a tentative D call TRBD1 (5 bases). Germline loops: CDR1 SGHAT, CDR2 FQNNGV. The CDR3 is 14 amino acids. Trimming took 6 bases from V and 0 from J, leaving 10 bases between them.

This sequence joins TRBV15 and TRBJ2-7; D may match TRBD1 or TRBD2 (5 bases each). There are 11 residues in the CDR3. Per germline, CDR1 LNHNV and CDR2 YYDKDF (reference sequence). V shed 5 bases and J shed 9 bases, with 11 bases lying between them. For the CDR3, the DNA is TGTGCCACCAGCGCTGTTGGGGGGCAGTACTTC. It codes for CATSAVGGQYF.

V gene TRBV19 combines with J gene TRBJ2-7, with a weak D call TRBD1 (6 bases). This CDR3 region has 13 residues. Germline lookup yields CDR1 LNHDA and CDR2 SQIVND (reference sequence). V was clipped by 4 bases and J by 6 bases, with 13 bases between them. CDR3 protein: CASSRQVLSEQYF. The CDR3 DNA is TGTGCCAGTAGTAGACAGGTTTTAAGCGAGCAGTACTTC.

In DNA form, the CDR3 reads TGCGCCAGCAGCCAAGGACTAGCGGGAGGGCTGAGTAATGAGCAGTTCTTC. As protein: CASSQGLAGGLSNEQFF. The V call is TRBV4-3, the J call TRBJ2-1, with 14 bases that match TRBD2. V shed 1 base and J 7 bases; nucleotides not matched to a gene: 6. Germline V gene sequence: CDR1 LGHNA, CDR2 YSLEER. CDR3 length: 17 amino acids.

In nucleotides, the CDR3 is TGTGCCAGCAGGAGCACCCGGGAGGTCGCCTACAATGAGCAGTTCTTC. Protein sequence: CASRSTREVAYNEQFF. The genes are TRBV27 and TRBJ2-1; 7 nucleotides match TRBD2. The junction had 10 bases not matched to a gene; V was cut back by 6 bases and J by 2 bases. This CDR3 spans 16 amino acids. The germline CDR1 and CDR2 sequences are MNHEY and SMNVEV (reference sequence).

In this sample, this clone turned up once. The chain employs TRBV5-6 and TRBJ2-7; D gene uncertain. The ends were cut back, 0 bases at V and 2 bases at J, with 9 bases in the middle. Per germline, CDR1 SGHDT and CDR2 YYEEEE. The CDR3 contains 14 residues. CDR3 DNA sequence: TGTGCCAGCAGCTTGGGAGGCAGGCCCTACGAGCAGTACTTC. Protein sequence: CASSLGGRPYEQYF.

The chain combines TRBV11-3 with TRBJ2-5; TRBD1 or TRBD2 may be the D gene (5 bases each). V lost 1 base to trimming and J lost 5 bases, with 11 bases between them. Looked up from germline, CDR1 is SGHNT and CDR2 is YENEEA. The CDR3 is made up of 14 amino acids. CDR3 region: CASSLVRGGETQYF. CDR3 nucleotides: TGTGCCAGCAGCTTAGTCCGGGGCGGGGAGACCCAGTACTTC.

This clone has a handful of counts. The chain recombines TRBV6-6 with TRBJ1-5; TRBD1 matches 8 bases. CDR3 size: 14 residues. The V and J ends lost 2 bases and 7 bases, in that order; junction bases with no gene match: 4. Germline V gene sequence: CDR1 MNHNY, CDR2 SVGAGI (reference sequence). The CDR3 DNA reads as TGTGCCAGCAGTTACGGACAGGGTAGCCAGCCCCAGCATTTT. Protein product: CASSYGQGSQPQHF.

V usage is TRBV6-5 and J usage is TRBJ2-5; a weak D match, TRBD2 (5 bases). The germline CDR1 and CDR2 sequences are MNHEY and SVGAGI. The V and J ends lost 5 bases and 2 bases respectively, with 12 bases between them. The CDR3 covers 14 residues. CDR3 DNA: TGTGCCAGCAGTAAGGACTGGGGACAAGAGACCCAGTACTTC. The encoded protein is CASSKDWGQETQYF.

The gene calls are TRBV7-2 and TRBJ2-7; 13 bases fit TRBD2. V lost 3 bases and J lost 0; bases outside the gene matches: 11. The CDR3 is made up of 19 amino acids. Germline V gene data show CDR1 as SGHTA and CDR2 as FQGNSA. The CDR3 here is CASSLRQGRTSGSSYEQYF. The DNA of the CDR3 is TGTGCCAGCAGCTTGAGACAGGGAAGGACTAGCGGGAGCTCCTACGAGCAGTACTTC.

J is TRBJ2-2 and V is TRBV10-2; D uncertain. This CDR3 has 13 residues. Germline lookup yields CDR1 WSHSY and CDR2 SAAADI. V was shortened by 4 bases and J by 4 bases, with 7 bases between the two germline ends. In DNA, the CDR3 is TGCGCCAGCAGTGTAGGGCCCACCGGGGAGCTGTTTTTT. It specifies CASSVGPTGELFF.

The V and J genes are TRBV12-5 and TRBJ2-1, with 8 bases aligning to TRBD2. Germline assignment: CDR1 LGHNT and CDR2 FRNRAP. V dropped 3 bases and J dropped 9; count of bases not matched to a gene: 4. The CDR3 has 13 amino acids. In nucleotides, the CDR3 is TGTGCTAGTGGTTTCGGGGGGGCTCCTGAGCAGTTCTTC. This sequence encodes CASGFGGAPEQFF.

The chain uses TRBV5-4 and TRBJ2-6; a weak D match, TRBD1 (6 bases). The length of the CDR3 is 15 residues. Trimming removed 2 bases at V and 3 bases at J, with 9 bases between. CDR1 SGHNT and CDR2 YYREEE come from the germline V gene (reference sequence). CDR3 sequence: CASSLWGLGANVLTF. The CDR3 nucleotides are TGTGCCAGCAGCTTATGGGGGCTTGGGGCCAACGTCCTGACTTTC. Full variable domain (rest looked up from reference TRBV5-4 and TRBJ2-6): ETGVTQSPTHLIKTRGQQVTLRCSSQSGHNTVSWYQQALGQGPQFIFQYYREEENGRGNFPPRFSGLQFPNYSSELNVNALELDDSALYLCASSLWGLGANVLTFGAGSRLTVL.

This clone appeared a single time. The rearrangement joins TRBV2 to TRBJ1-1, with no clear D. Germline CDR1 and CDR2: SNHLY and FYNNEI. The CDR3 contains 13 residues. Trimming removed 8 bases from V and 0 bases from J, with 10 bases in between. DNA of the CDR3: TGTGCCAGCGGTTTGGACGTGAACACTGAAGCTTTCTTT. Residues: CASGLDVNTEAFF.

The chain employs TRBV7-9 and TRBJ1-2; no firm D call. In germline, CDR1 is SEHNR, CDR2 FQNEAQ (reference sequence). The CDR3 totals 12 residues. V was cut by 4 bases and J by 7 bases, with 10 bases left in between. This chain's CDR3 is CASSWDLSGYTF. CDR3 coding DNA: TGTGCCAGCAGCTGGGATCTGAGTGGCTACACCTTC.

This clone was observed a handful of times. This chain links TRBV19 with TRBJ2-7, with 10 nucleotides matching TRBD1. The CDR3 runs to 13 residues. Trimming at V came to 1 base and at J to 6 bases, leaving 0 bases not matched to a gene. Looked up from germline, CDR1 is LNHDA and CDR2 is SQIVND (reference sequence). CDR3 amino acids: CASSIGTGGEQYF. For the CDR3, the DNA is TGTGCCAGTAGTATAGGGACAGGGGGCGAGCAGTACTTC.

The table lists this clone with a few counts. The chain is built from TRBV6-6 and TRBJ2-7, with TRBD2 as a possible D gene (5 bases). Germline CDR1 and CDR2: MNHNY and SVGAGI (reference sequence). There are 11 residues in the CDR3. The CDR3 bases are TGTGTAAGCGGAAGTGGGTACGAGCAGTACTTC. Translation gives CVSGSGYEQYF.